This T cell receptor (beta chain) was sequenced for a study of B cell selection in AIRE deficiency. Measured with immunoSEQ multiplex PCR; TCRdb has only the in-frame clones, and not every one. The sample shows under 30,000 clones, around 97% of them seen only once. The sorted conventional CD4 T cells were gated as CD4+CD127+. The germline V and J ends were trimmed by 7 bases and 4 bases, with 19 bases remaining between them. This CDR3 is built from 15 residues. Germline-derived CDR1 and CDR2 are MDHEN and SYDVKM. The V and J genes are TRBV28 and TRBJ1-1; weak D call: TRBD1 (5 bases). This sequence was found in a human donor in good health. The sequenced material came from CD4+CD127+ conventional T cells sorted from PBMCs. The CDR3 region has the DNA TGTGCCAGCATTGGCCCCTTAATAGGGGCCACTGAAGCTTTCTTT. Translating gives CASIGPLIGATEAFF.